Listed below are T cell receptor beta chains from one sample, sequenced in a study of cytomegalovirus exposure and HLA in healthy donors. Profiling relied on immunoSEQ multiplex PCR, and the TCRdb table lists in-frame clones only, not all of them. Of roughly 200,000 clones listed, approximately 86% are singletons. Sequencing was performed on PBMCs. These receptors originate from a man aged 25 to 45 in good health and CMV-seropositive. CDR3s include the opening cysteine and the closing phenylalanine or tryptophan. Each record gives: clone size, D gene, J gene, V gene, CDR3 length, CDR3 protein, CDR3 DNA. D genes are given only for firm matches. A row's size may be missing; if present it is once, few, many or a size class.

>NA|TRBD1|TRBJ1-5|TRBV2|20
CASSEAALADRVFGNQPQHF
TGTGCCAGCAGTGAAGCGGCTCTGGCGGACAGGGTTTTTGGCAATCAGCCCCAGCATTTT
>NA|NA|TRBJ2-1|TRBV11-2|19
CASSWGGGPGPYSYNEQFF
TGTGCCAGCAGCTGGGGAGGGGGACCCGGCCCCTACTCCTACAATGAGCAGTTCTTC
>NA|TRBD2|TRBJ2-1|TRBV11-3|13
CASSLEAGGEQFF
TGTGCCAGCAGCTTAGAGGCGGGGGGTGAGCAGTTCTTC
>NA|NA|TRBJ2-2|TRBV7-9|14
CASSFVRGGGELFF
TGTGCCAGCAGCTTCGTAAGGGGTGGCGGGGAGCTGTTTTTT
>once|NA|TRBJ2-6|TRBV5-1|14
CASSSGAGANVLTF
TGCGCCAGCAGTTCAGGGGCTGGGGCCAACGTCCTGACTTTC
>NA|NA|TRBJ1-2|TRBV4-1|15
CASSQLPGRWNGYTF
TGCGCCAGCAGCCAGCTCCCCGGACGCTGGAATGGCTACACCTTC
>NA|NA|TRBJ2-1|TRBV4-1|13
CASSFRGVGEQFF
TGCGCCAGCAGCTTCAGGGGTGTGGGTGAGCAGTTCTTC
>once|TRBD1|TRBJ2-1|TRBV25-1|16
CASSEFGTGGGGEQFF
TGTGCCAGCAGTGAATTCGGGACAGGGGGCGGAGGTGAGCAGTTCTTC
>NA|TRBD2|TRBJ2-1|TRBV27|15
CASSPPGLVYNEQFF
TGTGCCAGCAGTCCCCCGGGACTAGTTTACAATGAGCAGTTCTTC
>NA|NA|TRBJ1-1|TRBV7-2|15
CASTVRDIDSGTAFF
TGTGCCAGCACCGTGCGGGACATAGATTCGGGGACAGCTTTCTTT
>NA|TRBD1|TRBJ2-1|TRBV2|15
CASSDRQGGYNEQFF
TGTGCCAGCAGTGACAGACAGGGTGGATACAATGAGCAGTTCTTC
>NA|NA|TRBJ1-2|TRBV13|12
CASSSGHGGYTF
TGTGCCAGCAGCTCGGGCCACGGGGGCTACACCTTC
>NA|NA|TRBJ2-2|TRBV7-8|11
CASSHTGELFF
TGTGCCAGCAGTCACACCGGGGAGCTGTTTTTT
>NA|NA|TRBJ2-3|TRBV27|16
CATQLGPGVTTDTQYF
TGTGCCACCCAACTGGGCCCGGGGGTTACCACAGATACGCAGTATTTT
>once|NA|TRBJ1-2|TRBV9|14
CASSPIQPNYGYTF
TGTGCCAGCAGCCCCATCCAACCTAACTATGGCTACACCTTC
>NA|TRBD1|TRBJ1-1|TRBV4-1|15
CASSPTGGPDTEAFF
TGCGCCAGCAGCCCCACAGGGGGCCCGGACACTGAAGCTTTCTTT
>NA|TRBD2|TRBJ2-7|TRBV28|17
CASRSGTSGTLPYEQYF
TGTGCCAGCCGCTCCGGGACTAGCGGGACTCTACCCTACGAGCAGTACTTC
>NA|TRBD1|TRBJ2-1|TRBV11-3|16
CASSSRSTGGKNEQFF
TGTGCCAGCAGCTCCCGTTCGACAGGGGGCAAGAATGAGCAGTTCTTC
>NA|NA|TRBJ2-3|TRBV4-2|16
CASSPLGGGSTDTQYF
TGTGCCAGCAGCCCCCTGGGTGGGGGTTCCACAGATACGCAGTATTTT
>NA|NA|TRBJ2-3|TRBV28|12
CASSSTSLAQYF
TGTGCCAGCAGTTCTACTAGCTTAGCGCAGTATTTT
>few|TRBD1|TRBJ1-2|TRBV19|14
CASTTGTDFYGYTF
TGTGCCAGTACCACGGGGACAGACTTCTATGGCTACACCTTC
>NA|TRBD2|TRBJ2-3|TRBV27|16
CASSLTLAAPTDTQYF
TGTGCCAGCAGTCTGACACTAGCGGCCCCCACAGATACGCAGTATTTT
>once|TRBD2|TRBJ2-1|TRBV4-1|14
CASSQPGGYDEQFF
TGCGCCAGCAGCCAACCGGGGGGTTACGATGAGCAGTTCTTC
>NA|NA|TRBJ2-5|TRBV6-1|13
CASRDIGVGTQYF
TGTGCCAGCCGGGACATCGGCGTTGGGACCCAGTACTTC
>few|NA|TRBJ1-2|TRBV9|14
CASSGPGTNYGYTF
TGTGCCAGCAGCGGTCCAGGGACAAACTATGGCTACACCTTC
>NA|TRBD1|TRBJ1-2|TRBV27|15
CASSPFRDSLYGYTF
TGTGCCAGCAGTCCCTTCCGGGACAGCCTCTATGGCTACACCTTC
>NA|NA|TRBJ1-1|TRBV19|13
CASSMGGGTEAFF
TGTGCCAGTAGTATGGGTGGGGGCACTGAAGCTTTCTTT
>NA|TRBD2|TRBJ2-1|TRBV2|16
CASSSGLAGHYNEQFF
TGTGCCAGCAGTTCCGGACTAGCGGGTCACTACAATGAGCAGTTCTTC
>once|NA|TRBJ1-3|TRBV6-1|16
CASSAAPGASGNTIYF
TGTGCCAGCAGTGCAGCGCCAGGGGCCTCTGGAAACACCATATATTTT
>NA|NA|TRBJ2-2|TRBV9|15
CASSVGSRDTGELFF
TGTGCCAGCAGCGTAGGGAGTAGGGACACCGGGGAGCTGTTTTTT
>NA|TRBD1|TRBJ2-5|TRBV27|17
CASSLRPPGQGEETQYF
TGTGCCAGCAGTCTACGACCCCCGGGACAGGGGGAAGAGACCCAGTACTTC